This entry describes one T cell receptor (beta chain). V lost 6 bases and J lost 3, with 9 bases in between. The CDR3 runs 13 residues. CDR1 and CDR2 from the germline V gene are MNHEY and SVGAGI. This specimen belongs to a study of shared clonotypes between healthy human individuals. At the level of the study: Donors had three CD4 naive, three CD4 memory, two CD8 naive and one CD8 memory plate apiece.

Donors comprised only Caucasian adults living in Nashville, Tennessee. Deep was the level at which the assay was run. The method was immunoSEQ multiplex PCR; TCRdb's version includes in-frame clones alone and lacks a portion of them. The sample lists around 1.4 million clones, approximately 98.5% occurring once. The V and J genes are TRBV6-5 and TRBJ2-1, with a tentative D call TRBD2 (7 bases). Sequencing input: naive CD4+ T cells sorted from blood. Subset indicated: CD45RA+ positively selected. The TCR comes from a man aged 25-40 years in good health. CDR3 coding DNA: TGTGCCAGCAGGGGAGGGGGCTACAATGAGCAGTTCTTC. Its protein product is CASRGGGYNEQFF.